This record looks at one TCR beta chain sequence and its context. The ends lost 5 bases at V and 0 bases at J; junction bases unmatched: 5. This CDR3 comprises 15 residues. The germline gives CDR1 MNHEY, CDR2 SVGAGI. The repertoire was sequenced with immunoSEQ multiplex PCR; TCRdb's copy has only in-frame clones and lacks some. The sample carries about 260,000 clones, about nine tenths recorded once. This record belongs to a study of blood T cell repertoires in COVID-19. Overall study: Acute-phase and convalescent COVID-19 samples originated in the United States, Italy and Spain.

Cohorts were determined from participant-reported clinical history. The sequence came from a middle-aged man who had been exposed to COVID-19. The sample consisted of PBMCs or T cells enriched from blood (not recorded which). The chain combines TRBV6-5 with TRBJ2-3, with 7 positions matching TRBD1. The CDR3 DNA reads as TGTGCCAGCAGTCGAACAGGGGCTAGCACAGATACGCAGTATTTT. This translates into CASSRTGASTDTQYF.